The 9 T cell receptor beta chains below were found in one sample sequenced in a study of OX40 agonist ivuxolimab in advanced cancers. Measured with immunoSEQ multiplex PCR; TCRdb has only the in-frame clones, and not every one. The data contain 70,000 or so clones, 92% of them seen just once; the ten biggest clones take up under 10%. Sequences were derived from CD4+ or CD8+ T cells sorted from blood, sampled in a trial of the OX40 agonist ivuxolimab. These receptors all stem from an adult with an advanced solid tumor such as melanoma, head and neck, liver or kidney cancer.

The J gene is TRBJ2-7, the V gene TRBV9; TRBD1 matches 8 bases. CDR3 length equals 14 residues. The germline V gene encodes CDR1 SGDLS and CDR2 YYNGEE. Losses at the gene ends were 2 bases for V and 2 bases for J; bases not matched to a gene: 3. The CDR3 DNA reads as TGTGCCAGCAGCGTCCGGACAGGGCCCTACGAGCAGTACTTC. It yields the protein CASSVRTGPYEQYF.

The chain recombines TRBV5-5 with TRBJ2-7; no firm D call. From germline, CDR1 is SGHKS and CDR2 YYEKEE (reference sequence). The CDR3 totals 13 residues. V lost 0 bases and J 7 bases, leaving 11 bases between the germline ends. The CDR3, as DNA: TGTGCCAGCAGCTTGGAACGATGGATGGAGCAGTACTTC. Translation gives CASSLERWMEQYF.

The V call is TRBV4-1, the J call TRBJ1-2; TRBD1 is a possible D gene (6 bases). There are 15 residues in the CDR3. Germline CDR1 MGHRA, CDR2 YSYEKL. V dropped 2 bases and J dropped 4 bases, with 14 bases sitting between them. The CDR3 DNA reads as TGCGCCAGCAGCCAACCCCTGACAGGCCGCTATGGCTACACCTTC. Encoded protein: CASSQPLTGRYGYTF.

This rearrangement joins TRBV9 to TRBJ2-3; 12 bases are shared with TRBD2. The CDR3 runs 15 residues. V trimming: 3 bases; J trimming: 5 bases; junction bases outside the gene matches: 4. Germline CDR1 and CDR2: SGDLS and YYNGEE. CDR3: CASSGTSGTGDTQYF. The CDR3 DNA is TGTGCCAGCAGCGGGACTAGCGGGACAGGAGATACGCAGTATTTT.

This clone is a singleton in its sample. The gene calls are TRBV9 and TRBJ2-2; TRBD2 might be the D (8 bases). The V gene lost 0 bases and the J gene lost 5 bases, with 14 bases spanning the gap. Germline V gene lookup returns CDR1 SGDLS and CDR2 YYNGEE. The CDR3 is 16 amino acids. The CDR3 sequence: CASSVAGRGLTGELFF. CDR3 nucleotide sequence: TGTGCCAGCAGCGTAGCCGGGAGGGGGCTAACCGGGGAGCTGTTTTTT.

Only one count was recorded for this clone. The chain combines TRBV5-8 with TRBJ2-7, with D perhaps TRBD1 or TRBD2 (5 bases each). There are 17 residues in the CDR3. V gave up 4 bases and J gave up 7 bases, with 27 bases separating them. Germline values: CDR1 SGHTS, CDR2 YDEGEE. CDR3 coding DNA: TGTGCCAGCAGCCTGTACCCGGGACGGGAAACTTTTCGGGAGCAGTACTTC. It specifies CASSLYPGRETFREQYF.

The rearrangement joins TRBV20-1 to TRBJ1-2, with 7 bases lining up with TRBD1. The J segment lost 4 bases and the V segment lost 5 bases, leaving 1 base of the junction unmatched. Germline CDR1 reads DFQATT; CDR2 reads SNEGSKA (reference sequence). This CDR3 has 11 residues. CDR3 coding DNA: TGCAGTGCTTGGGACAGCTATGGCTACACCTTC. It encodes CSAWDSYGYTF.

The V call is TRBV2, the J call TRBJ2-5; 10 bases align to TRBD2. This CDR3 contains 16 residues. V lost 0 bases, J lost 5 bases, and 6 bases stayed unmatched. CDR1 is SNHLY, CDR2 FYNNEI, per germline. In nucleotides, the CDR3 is TGTGCCAGCAGTGAAGCCAAGCGGGGGGGAGTGGAGACCCAGTACTTC. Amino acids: CASSEAKRGGVETQYF.

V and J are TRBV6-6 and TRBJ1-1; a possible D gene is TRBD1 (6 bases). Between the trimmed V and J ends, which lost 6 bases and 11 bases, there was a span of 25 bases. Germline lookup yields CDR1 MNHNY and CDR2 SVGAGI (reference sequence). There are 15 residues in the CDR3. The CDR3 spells CASRDLDSRHLRAFF. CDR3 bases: TGTGCCAGCAGAGATTTGGACAGTCGCCATCTAAGGGCTTTCTTT.